The present TCR beta chain was sequenced within a study of radiotherapy plus CTLA-4 blockade in lung cancer. Study results and limitations: Once radiotherapy plus ipilimumab had been given, TCR clones derived from tumor expanded in blood. Response was reportedly best predicted by early blood T cell clone dynamics, with interferon-beta.

This table comes from immunoSEQ multiplex PCR, and its TCRdb copy is limited to in-frame clones, with some not included. The repertoire includes about 38,000 clones, roughly 85% of them detected once, and 20% to 25% sits in the top ten. Germline CDR1 SGHVS, CDR2 FNYEAQ. The CDR3 covers 13 residues. V was shortened by 3 bases and J by 3 bases, with 9 bases between the two germline ends. This clone has just a few counts. What it binds is unknown. V gene TRBV7-6 combines with J gene TRBJ2-7, with a weak D call TRBD2 (6 bases). This sequence was found in a human donor with non-small cell lung cancer whose response to radiotherapy plus ipilimumab could not be evaluated. This specimen was peripheral blood, taken from a patient treated with radiotherapy plus ipilimumab. The CDR3 spells CASSLSGYYEQYF. CDR3 in DNA: TGTGCCAGCAGCTTGAGCGGGTACTACGAGCAGTACTTC.